Below, 12 T cell receptor beta chains from the same sample are listed, as sequenced in a study of shared clonotypes between healthy human individuals. Profiling relied on immunoSEQ multiplex PCR, and the TCRdb table lists in-frame clones only, not all of them. The table has millions of clones, approximately 92% seen once. The sample comprised naive CD4+ T cells sorted from blood. As for subset: CD45RA+ positively selected. The origin of the receptors is a man aged 18 to 30 in good health.

The chain uses TRBV19 and TRBJ1-2; D possibly corresponds to TRBD1 (6 bases). The germline CDR1 and CDR2 sequences are LNHDA and SQIVND (reference sequence). CDR3 length: 15 amino acids. Trimming took off 6 bases at V and 1 base at J, with 15 bases between the two ends. The CDR3 sequence: CASRLQGYINYGYTF. DNA for the CDR3: TGTGCCAGTAGATTACAGGGTTACATTAACTATGGCTACACCTTC.

This chain uses TRBV10-1 with TRBJ2-3; 12 nucleotides agree with TRBD1. The J segment lost 1 base and the V segment lost 6 bases, leaving 5 bases of the junction unmatched. This CDR3 has 16 amino acids. Germline values: CDR1 WNHNN, CDR2 SYGVQD (reference sequence). CDR3 bases: TGCGCCAGCAGCGGCGGGACAGGGGGCGGCACAGATACGCAGTATTTT. Translation gives CASSGGTGGGTDTQYF.

This chain joins TRBV6-5 and TRBJ1-5, with D possibly being TRBD1 (6 bases). Trimming took off 0 bases at V and 5 bases at J, with 14 bases between the two ends. Germline loops: CDR1 MNHEY, CDR2 SVGAGI. The CDR3 covers 16 residues. The DNA for the CDR3 is TGTGCCAGCAGTTACTCTCGGGGGGGCGAGGATCAGCCCCAGCATTTT. Its translation: CASSYSRGGEDQPQHF.

The chain employs TRBV30 and TRBJ2-1; TRBD2 matches 9 bases. The CDR3 is made up of 13 amino acids. The germline CDR1 and CDR2 sequences are GTSNPN and SVGIG (reference sequence). This CDR3 reads CTGGGAGHNEQFF. Written as DNA, the CDR3 is TGTACCGGCGGGGGGGCTGGCCACAATGAGCAGTTCTTC.

The rearrangement joins TRBV7-9 to TRBJ1-4; no firm D call. Germline V gene lookup returns CDR1 SEHNR and CDR2 FQNEAQ (reference sequence). CDR3 size: 16 residues. V was clipped by 2 bases and J by 0 bases, with 10 bases between them. The CDR3 DNA is TGTGCCAGCAGCTTAAGGGCCACCTCAACTAATGAAAAACTGTTTTTT. It codes for CASSLRATSTNEKLFF.

The chain couples TRBV27 to TRBJ2-7; 8 bases align to TRBD2. Germline V lookup: CDR1 MNHEY, CDR2 SMNVEV (reference sequence). The V and J ends lost 5 bases and 3 bases, in that order; junction bases with no gene match: 12. The CDR3 spans 16 residues. CDR3 residues: CASSPGLGGGLYEQYF. For the CDR3, the DNA is TGTGCCAGCAGTCCCGGGTTGGGCGGGGGGCTCTACGAGCAGTACTTC.

The chain joins TRBV6-6 to TRBJ1-4; D not certain. Trimming removed 6 bases from V and 8 bases from J, with 10 bases in between. This CDR3 spans 12 amino acids. Germline CDR1 reads MNHNY; CDR2 reads SVGAGI (reference sequence). CDR3 nucleotides: TGTGCCAGCAGCGGCGGTTGGGAAAAACTGTTTTTT. Its protein product is CASSGGWEKLFF.

As to this clone: This sample includes further DNA sequences coding for the same CDR3. This chain uses TRBV9 with TRBJ2-5; D is unresolved. The V gene lost 1 base and the J gene lost 2 bases, with 6 bases spanning the gap. The CDR3 runs to 13 residues. The V gene's germline CDR1 is SGDLS and CDR2 YYNGEE. Here the CDR3 DNA reads TGTGCCAGCAGCGTAAGCCATCAAGAGACCCAGTACTTC. This codes for CASSVSHQETQYF. The variable domain in full, completed from reference TRBV9 and TRBJ2-5, reads DSGVTQTPKHLITATGQRVTLRCSPRSGDLSVYWYQQSLDQGLQFLIQYYNGEERAKGNILERFSAQQFPDLHSELNLSSLELGDSALYFCASSVSHQETQYFGPGTRLLVL.

As to this clone: The sample has other DNA sequences that encode this CDR3 too. CDR3 DNA: TGTGCCAGCAGCTCGTTAGCGGGGGGCTCCTACAATGAGCAGTTCTTC. This sequence encodes CASSSLAGGSYNEQFF. J is TRBJ2-1 and V is TRBV7-2; 10 positions agree with TRBD2. Unmatched junction bases numbered 3, after V lost 4 bases and J lost 0 bases. Germline CDR1 reads SGHTA; CDR2 reads FQGNSA. This CDR3 spans 16 amino acids.

This clone was counted between two and nine times. The rearrangement uses TRBV20-1 and TRBJ1-2; no definite D call. The length of the CDR3 is 11 residues. Trimming took 3 bases from V and 2 from J, leaving 4 bases between them. CDR1 is DFQATT, CDR2 SNEGSKA, per germline (reference sequence). The CDR3 DNA is TGCAGTGCTAGTGAGAACTATGGCTACACCTTC. Protein product: CSASENYGYTF.

This CDR3 reads CASSLSGTGAPIQYF. DNA of the CDR3: TGTGCCAGCAGCTTGTCCGGGACAGGGGCGCCCATTCAGTACTTC. This chain connects TRBV5-4 to TRBJ2-4; 10 bases map to TRBD1. Germline V lookup: CDR1 SGHNT, CDR2 YYREEE (reference sequence). Germline trimming cut 1 base from V and 9 bases from J; bases unmatched to any gene: 7. This CDR3 is built from 15 residues.

The V gene is TRBV7-9, the J gene TRBJ2-7; D not resolved. CDR1 is SEHNR and CDR2 is FQNEAQ in the germline V gene (reference sequence). Trimming took 2 bases from V and 3 from J, leaving 8 bases between them. This CDR3 is 13 amino acids long. CDR3 sequence reads: CASSLNEYYEQYF. CDR3 DNA sequence: TGTGCCAGCAGCTTAAACGAGTACTACGAGCAGTACTTC.